This T cell receptor beta chain was identified during a study of cytomegalovirus exposure and HLA in healthy donors. Study summary: When 350 to 500 donors were genotyped, about 81% of them were found to fall in the Caucasian-associated ancestry cluster.

In the case of this clone: Its antigen remains unknown.

V lost 3 bases and J 2 bases, leaving 11 bases between the germline ends. Germline CDR1 is SGHVS and CDR2 is FQNEAQ. This CDR3 contains 14 residues. The PCR contained 60 Vbeta and 13 Jbeta primers. TCRdb's copy holds only in-frame clones and misses some; the assay was immunoSEQ multiplex PCR. The sample lists around 120,000 clones, roughly 80% occurring once. General study points: Association of a missense DCLRE1C variant with TCR beta V- and J-gene trimming was reported in a later analysis. DRB1 showed the most TCR associations and HLA-C the fewest in a later analysis, as rates varied by HLA locus.

This receptor was taken from a woman aged 40-49 years in good health and CMV-seropositive. The chain has TRBV7-8 and TRBJ2-7; possibly TRBD1 for D (6 bases). The sequencing input was PBMCs. The CDR3 DNA sequence: TGTGCCAGCAGCTTGCAGGGGCTAACCTACGAGCAGTACTTC. Its protein is CASSLQGLTYEQYF.